This is a list of T cell receptor beta chains from one sample in a study of a mutant IDH1 vaccine in newly diagnosed glioma. Clones were sequenced by immunoSEQ multiplex PCR, and TCRdb holds only the in-frame ones, with some missing. The sample consists of about 50,000 clones, approximately 81% of them appearing once. These receptors' targets are unknown. Specimen: PBMCs, collected from a glioma patient whose treatment included an IDH1 peptide vaccine. Source of these receptors: a woman between 18 and 30 years old with glioma. Each CDR3 is given with its conserved first and last residue. The order of the fields is J gene, V gene, clone size, CDR3 length, D gene, CDR3 protein, CDR3 DNA. The D gene is left open where the match is weak. Expanded clones are given a class, and other clones once, few, many or no size at all.

>TRBJ1-2|TRBV5-1|-|15|-
CASSLFTGPVYGYTF
TGCGCCAGCAGCTTGTTTACAGGCCCAGTCTATGGCTACACCTTC
>TRBJ2-3|TRBV4-1|-|15|TRBD2
CASSLTSASTDTQYF
TGCGCCAGCAGCCTGACTAGCGCGAGCACAGATACGCAGTATTTT
>TRBJ1-1|TRBV2|-|14|TRBD1
CASNSQGVDTEAFF
TGTGCCAGCAACTCACAGGGGGTGGACACTGAAGCTTTCTTT
>TRBJ2-1|TRBV7-2|-|18|TRBD2
CASSLRTSGGATYNEQFF
TGTGCCAGCAGCCTCAGGACTAGCGGGGGGGCGACCTACAATGAGCAGTTCTTC
>TRBJ2-3|TRBV4-2|-|15|TRBD2
CASSPLEREGDTQYF
TGTGCCAGCAGCCCATTGGAGCGGGAGGGGGATACGCAGTATTTT
>TRBJ2-1|TRBV15|-|16|TRBD1
CATSRPGTGLDNEQFF
TGTGCCACCAGCAGGCCCGGGACAGGGCTCGACAATGAGCAGTTCTTC
>TRBJ2-2|TRBV5-1|-|16|TRBD2
CASSFGLAGSTGELFF
TGCGCCAGCAGCTTCGGACTAGCGGGAAGCACCGGGGAGCTGTTTTTT
>TRBJ2-1|TRBV7-3|-|17|-
CASSLTARVSSYNEQFF
TGTGCCAGCAGCTTAACGGCGCGGGTGAGCTCCTACAATGAGCAGTTCTTC
>TRBJ2-7|TRBV6-1|-|13|-
CASSRTDSYEQYF
TGTGCCAGCAGTCGGACAGACTCCTACGAGCAGTACTTC
>TRBJ1-2|TRBV6-5|once|11|-
CASTSGLRYTF
TGTGCCAGCACTTCGGGCCTGCGCTACACCTTC
>TRBJ2-2|TRBV5-1|-|16|-
CASSLDRGLNTGELFF
TGCGCCAGCAGCTTGGATCGGGGATTGAACACCGGGGAGCTGTTTTTT
>TRBJ1-2|TRBV19|-|14|-
CASESIGGNYGYTF
TGTGCCAGTGAATCGATTGGGGGGAACTATGGCTACACCTTC
>TRBJ1-1|TRBV9|-|17|TRBD1
CASSVAQGDPSDTEAFF
TGTGCCAGCAGCGTAGCACAGGGGGACCCCTCTGACACTGAAGCTTTCTTT
>TRBJ2-7|TRBV9|once|15|-
CASSAARTPFDEQYF
TGTGCCAGCAGCGCCGCCCGGACTCCCTTCGACGAGCAGTACTTC
>TRBJ1-1|TRBV19|once|14|TRBD1
CASSGRTGVTEAFF
TGTGCCAGTAGCGGACGGACAGGGGTCACTGAAGCTTTCTTT
>TRBJ2-7|TRBV5-4|once|14|TRBD2
CASSGLAGGYEQYF
TGTGCCAGCAGTGGACTAGCGGGAGGGTACGAGCAGTACTTC
>TRBJ2-7|TRBV18|once|17|TRBD2
CASSPVLAGVIGDEQYF
TGTGCCAGCTCACCGGTTTTAGCGGGAGTTATCGGCGACGAGCAGTACTTC
>TRBJ2-3|TRBV6-5|-|16|-
CASSYLGLDRPDTQYF
TGTGCCAGCAGTTATCTCGGGCTGGACCGCCCAGATACGCAGTATTTT
>TRBJ2-7|TRBV11-2|-|15|TRBD2
CASRTTSGGYYEQYF
TGTGCCAGCAGGACCACTAGCGGGGGGTACTACGAGCAGTACTTC
>TRBJ2-3|TRBV5-1|-|18|TRBD2
CASRNGLAGDLRTDTQYF
TGCGCCAGCAGGAATGGACTAGCGGGGGACCTCCGCACAGATACGCAGTATTTT
>TRBJ1-5|TRBV29-1|few|13|-
CSVGQGEDQPQHF
TGCAGCGTTGGGCAGGGAGAAGATCAGCCCCAGCATTTT
>TRBJ2-3|TRBV5-6|-|17|TRBD2
CASSLEGAGGLTDTQYF
TGTGCCAGCAGCTTGGAGGGCGCGGGGGGGCTGACAGATACGCAGTATTTT
>TRBJ2-2|TRBV9|-|13|-
CASSEDSTGELFF
TGTGCCAGCAGCGAGGACTCAACCGGGGAGCTGTTTTTT
>TRBJ1-1|TRBV6-5|-|11|-
CASRLGTEAFF
TGTGCCAGCAGACTCGGAACTGAAGCTTTCTTT
>TRBJ2-7|TRBV7-9|-|14|-
CASSSPGSFYEQYF
TGTGCCAGCAGCTCACCCGGGTCCTTCTACGAGCAGTACTTC
>TRBJ1-2|TRBV27|-|14|TRBD1
CASSLQGVGYGYTF
TGTGCCAGCAGCCTCCAGGGGGTTGGCTATGGCTACACCTTC
>TRBJ2-3|TRBV13|-|15|-
CASSLSGGRFRGQYF
TGTGCCAGCAGCCTTAGCGGTGGGAGGTTCCGCGGGCAGTATTTT
>TRBJ1-1|TRBV2|-|16|-
CASSEAGTGMNTEAFF
TGTGCCAGCAGTGAAGCCGGAACAGGTATGAACACTGAAGCTTTCTTT
>TRBJ2-7|TRBV28|-|12|-
CASSARVGEQYF
TGTGCCAGCAGTGCAAGGGTAGGCGAGCAGTACTTC
>TRBJ1-5|TRBV19|-|15|-
CASSNAGGILQPQHF
TGTGCCAGTAGTAATGCGGGAGGGATTCTTCAGCCCCAGCATTTT
>TRBJ1-2|TRBV10-2|once|17|TRBD1
CASSESGTGSPNYGYTF
TGCGCCAGCAGTGAGTCGGGGACAGGTTCCCCCAACTATGGCTACACCTTC
>TRBJ2-2|TRBV9|-|14|TRBD2
CASSIGTSGSELFF
TGTGCCAGCAGCATTGGGACTAGCGGGAGCGAGCTGTTTTTT
>TRBJ1-3|TRBV12-5|-|18|-
CASGLVQPRIASGNTIYF
TGTGCTAGTGGTTTGGTACAACCTAGAATCGCCTCTGGAAACACCATATATTTT
>TRBJ2-3|TRBV27|-|13|-
CASSPVSTDTQYF
TGTGCCAGCAGTCCGGTAAGCACAGATACGCAGTATTTT
>TRBJ2-7|TRBV5-4|-|13|-
CASSFFGLDEQYF
TGTGCCAGCAGCTTTTTCGGGTTAGACGAGCAGTACTTC
>TRBJ2-1|TRBV10-3|-|17|TRBD2
CAISYSGLAGLYNEQFF
TGTGCCATCAGTTACTCGGGACTAGCGGGACTTTACAATGAGCAGTTCTTC
>TRBJ2-7|TRBV11-1|-|14|-
CASSSRTDFYEQYF
TGTGCCAGCAGCTCCAGGACAGATTTCTACGAGCAGTACTTC
>TRBJ2-5|TRBV5-4|-|14|-
CASSSGTMQETQYF
TGTGCCAGCAGCTCCGGGACAATGCAAGAGACCCAGTACTTC
>TRBJ1-2|TRBV9|-|12|TRBD1
CASSDRAYGYTF
TGTGCCAGCTCAGACAGGGCGTATGGCTACACCTTC
>TRBJ1-2|TRBV15|-|15|TRBD1
CATSSGTGGNYGYTF
TGTGCCACCAGCAGCGGGACAGGGGGCAACTATGGCTACACCTTC
>TRBJ2-5|TRBV2|-|14|-
CASLLIRAGATQYF
TGTGCCAGCTTACTTATTCGGGCGGGGGCGACCCAGTACTTC
>TRBJ1-2|TRBV25-1|few|12|-
CASSEYRGGYTF
TGTGCCAGCAGTGAATACCGTGGTGGCTACACCTTC
>TRBJ2-7|TRBV25-1|-|16|TRBD1
CASSEQGTVAPYEQYF
TGTGCCAGCAGTGAACAGGGGACAGTCGCTCCATACGAGCAGTACTTC
>TRBJ1-2|TRBV4-3|-|15|TRBD1
CASSHTQGITYGYTF
TGCGCCAGCAGCCATACACAGGGGATAACCTATGGCTACACCTTC
>TRBJ1-1|TRBV6-5|-|11|-
CASTSFTEAFF
TGTGCCAGCACCAGCTTCACTGAAGCTTTCTTT
>TRBJ2-7|TRBV5-6|-|15|-
CASSYLRQPTYEQYF
TGTGCCAGCAGCTACCTTAGGCAGCCTACCTACGAGCAGTACTTC
>TRBJ2-6|TRBV30|-|13|-
CAWSPSGANVLTF
TGTGCCTGGAGCCCCTCTGGGGCCAACGTCCTGACTTTC
>TRBJ2-3|TRBV6-1|-|14|TRBD1
CASSVQGGTDTQYF
TGTGCCAGCAGTGTACAGGGGGGCACAGATACGCAGTATTTT